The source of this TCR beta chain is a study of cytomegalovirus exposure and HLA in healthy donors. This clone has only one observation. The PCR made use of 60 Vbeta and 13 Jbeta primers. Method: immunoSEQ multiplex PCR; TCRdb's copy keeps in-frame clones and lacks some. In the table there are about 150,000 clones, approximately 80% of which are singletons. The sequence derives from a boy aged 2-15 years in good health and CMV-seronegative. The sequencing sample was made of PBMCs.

CDR3 sequence (DNA): TGTGCCAGTAAGAGACAGGCTACTTCCTACAATGAGCAGTTCTTC. It is translated as CASKRQATSYNEQFF. The chain uses TRBV19 and TRBJ2-1; tentative D call: TRBD1 (6 bases). The germline CDR1 and CDR2 sequences are LNHDA and SQIVND (reference sequence). The CDR3 consists of 15 residues. Trimming shortened V by 7 bases and J by 1 base, and 14 bases separated the two germline ends.